This TCR beta chain emerged from a study of T cells after yellow fever vaccination. Across the whole study: When fractions had low cell numbers, they were prepared with SMART-Seq v4 Ultra Low Input.

Whole-study findings and limits: At approximately 96% for CD4 and 75% to 90% for CD8, most primary-vaccination clones showed up again after the booster. CD4 and CD8 compartments shared a small share of clonotypes, likely from convergent recombination.

As to this clonotype: Its specificity is unknown.

This CDR3 has 15 amino acids. In germline, CDR1 is SGHDT, CDR2 YYEEEE. Trimming removed 2 bases from V and 5 bases from J, with 17 bases in between. TCRdb re-called the 5' RACE reads with MiXCR, one entry per CDR3 protein. The table shows about 360,000 distinct CDR3 sequences, with 6.2% occurring only once. This material consisted of PBMCs, taken 5 days after the yellow fever booster vaccination. The clonotype originates from a man aged 25-40 years who received the YFV17D yellow fever vaccine. The chain is built from TRBV5-6 and TRBJ2-7, with D tentatively TRBD1 (5 bases). The CDR3 loop reads CASSFADMGSNEQYF. Here the CDR3 DNA reads TGTGCCAGCAGCTTCGCGGACATGGGATCGAACGAGCAGTACTTC.